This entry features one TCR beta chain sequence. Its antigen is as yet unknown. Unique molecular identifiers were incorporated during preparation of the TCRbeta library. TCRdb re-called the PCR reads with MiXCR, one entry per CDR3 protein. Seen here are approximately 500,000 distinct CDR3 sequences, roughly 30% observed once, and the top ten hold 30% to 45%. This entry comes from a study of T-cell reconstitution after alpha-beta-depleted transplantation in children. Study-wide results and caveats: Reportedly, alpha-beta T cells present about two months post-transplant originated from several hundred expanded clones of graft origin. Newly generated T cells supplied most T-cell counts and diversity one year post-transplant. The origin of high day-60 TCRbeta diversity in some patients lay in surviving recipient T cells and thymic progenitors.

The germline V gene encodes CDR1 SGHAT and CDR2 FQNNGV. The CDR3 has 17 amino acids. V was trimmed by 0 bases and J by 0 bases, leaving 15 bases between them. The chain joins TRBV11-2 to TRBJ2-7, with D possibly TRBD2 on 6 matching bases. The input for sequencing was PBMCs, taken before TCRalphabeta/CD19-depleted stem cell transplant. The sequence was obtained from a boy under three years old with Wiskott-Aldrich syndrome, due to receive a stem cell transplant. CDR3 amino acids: CASSLDRVVGSSYEQYF. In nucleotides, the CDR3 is TGTGCCAGCAGCTTAGATCGGGTTGTCGGGAGCTCCTACGAGCAGTACTTC.